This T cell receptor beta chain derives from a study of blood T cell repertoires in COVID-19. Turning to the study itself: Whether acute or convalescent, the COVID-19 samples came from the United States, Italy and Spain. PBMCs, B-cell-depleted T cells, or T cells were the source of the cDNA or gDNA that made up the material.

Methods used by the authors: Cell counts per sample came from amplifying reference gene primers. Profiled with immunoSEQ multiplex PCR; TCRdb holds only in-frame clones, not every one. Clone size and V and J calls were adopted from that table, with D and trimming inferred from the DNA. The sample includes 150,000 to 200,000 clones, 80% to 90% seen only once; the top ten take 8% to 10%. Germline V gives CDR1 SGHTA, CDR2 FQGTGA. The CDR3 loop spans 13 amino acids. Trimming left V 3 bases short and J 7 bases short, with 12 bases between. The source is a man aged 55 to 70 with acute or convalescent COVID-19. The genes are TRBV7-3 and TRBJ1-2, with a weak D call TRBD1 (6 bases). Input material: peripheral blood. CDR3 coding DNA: TGTGCCAGCAGCTTCACAGGGTCCGGTGGCTACACCTTC. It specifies CASSFTGSGGYTF.